This T cell receptor (beta chain) emerged from a study of Ad26.COV2.S vaccination and SARS-CoV-2 variants (TCRdb year 2021). Regarding the study in general: Vaccine-arm donors were drawn from COV1001, a multicentre, randomized, double-blind, placebo-controlled phase I-IIa trial of Ad26.COV2.S in healthy adults. The TCR-sequenced set comprised approximately 32 samples: roughly 19 Ad26.COV2.S vaccine recipients, 5 placebo recipients and 8 SARS-CoV-2 convalescent individuals. Trial participants were randomized into five groups of five: low-dose or high-dose Ad26.COV2.S given once or twice, or placebo on both occasions. TCRbeta repertoire sequencing served as the tool for gauging how specific and how broad the SARS-CoV-2-reactive T cell receptors were following Ad26.COV2.S vaccination. Investigators did not know the trial group allocation while performing experiments and assessing outcomes. Ad26.COV2.S was given intramuscularly at 5x10^10 or 1x10^11 viral particles, as a single shot or as two shots 56 days apart. Overall results and qualifications from the work: According to the authors, total T cell responses may have been underestimated by the TCR breadth and depth analyses. Non-spike TCR breadth was comparable between vaccine and placebo recipients, consistent with the vaccine containing only spike. Comparing responses between vaccine doses or regimens was not something the study was powered to do. Compared with placebo recipients, Ad26.COV2.S recipients showed higher spike-specific TCR breadth (P = 0.0014). Substantial breadth of spike-specific CD8+ and CD4+ T cell responses was reported after vaccination.

TCRbeta CDR3 regions were sequenced with the immunoSEQ Assay. After extraction, genomic DNA underwent amplification by bias-controlled multiplex PCR, followed by high-throughput sequencing. The study's processing was this. To quantify the absolute abundance of each unique TCRbeta CDR3 region, sequences were collapsed and filtered. T cell fraction was estimated by normalizing TCRbeta template counts to usable DNA, with usable DNA measured through amplification of reference genes found in all nucleated cells. Repertoire TCRs were annotated as SARS-CoV-2-specific when V gene, CDR3 amino acid sequence and J gene were exactly matched to a known reactive TCR set. The reference SARS-CoV-2 TCR set was derived from MIRA and filtered for enrichment in COVID-19-positive ImmuneCODE repertoires, a step that removed public or cross-reactive TCRs. Using the MIRA antigens, annotated TCRs were further analysed by specific ORF or by position within an ORF. Breadth was defined as annotated unique rearrangements over total unique productive rearrangements; depth was the summed frequency of those rearrangements. TCR breadth was compared between groups using two-sided Wilcoxon rank-sum tests. Sourced from immuneACCESS, this table was stored by TCRdb with only in-frame sequences that have V and J called. A share of the clones is absent; for the studies checked, an unresolved V gene accounts for under half, and the remainder has no known explanation. V and J calls plus clone size are reproduced from that table; the DNA served to infer D and trimming. The table for this sample lists about 350,000 clones; about 85% of them were counted only once. Clones ranked in the top ten supply approximately 3.5% of the sample.

Concerning this clone itself: Its binding antigen is unknown. Base qualities are not provided; no much larger clone lies one nucleotide away.

Interpreted using the paper, the treatment or condition label stands for: around 19 received Ad26.COV2.S at low or high dose, single or two shots; 5 received placebo; per-sample allocation not given. For vaccine and placebo recipients, the sequenced repertoires came from samples collected on day 63 after the first injection. In Cohort 1b, roughly 26 adults aged 18-55 years were enrolled at a single site in Boston, USA, between 29 July and 7 August 2020. Ad26.COV2.S was a replication-incompetent adenovirus type 26 vector expressing a prefusion-stabilized SARS-CoV-2 spike protein from the original Wuhan strain. The CDR3 spans 13 residues, from the cysteine through the phenylalanine. Kept here is only the CDR3 DNA, which spans 39 bases and is read in frame from base 1. CDR1 and CDR2 are read off the germline V gene (reference sequence) as MNHEY and SMNVEV. Relative to germline, V is 3 bases shorter and J is 3 bases shorter, with 6 bases between their ends.

This sequence originates from a person aged 18-60 years who received the Ad26.COV2.S COVID-19 vaccine or a placebo. Recombination joined TRBV27 with TRBJ1-5; no D gene can be assigned with confidence. Sequencing was performed on peripheral blood, taken in a trial of Ad26.COV2.S vaccine versus placebo. The CDR3 in this case is CASSFSPNQPQHF. The sequence in DNA is TGTGCCAGCAGTTTCTCTCCCAATCAGCCCCAGCATTTT.